This passage covers 3 T cell receptor beta chains from one sample sequenced in a study of graft-versus-host responses after intestinal transplantation. Their antigens are not known. The method was immunoSEQ multiplex PCR; TCRdb's version includes in-frame clones alone and lacks a portion of them. The sample has some 80,000 clones; 85% to 95% are singletons. This specimen was unstimulated CD8+ T cells sorted from spleen or lymph node cells, taken before transplant. All receptors derive from a human donor who was the organ donor for an intestinal transplant.

This sequence joins TRBV29-1 and TRBJ1-1; the D gene is possibly TRBD1 (5 bases). Germline V gene data show CDR1 as SQVTM and CDR2 as ANQGSEA. The length of the CDR3 is 12 residues. The V gene lost 7 bases and the J gene lost 6 bases, with 15 bases spanning the gap. CDR3 nucleotide sequence: TGCAGCGCGCCAGGGTCCGGGTCTGAAGCTTTCTTT. It specifies CSAPGSGSEAFF.

This chain links TRBV7-9 with TRBJ2-5; no definite D call. TRBJ2-7 matches the DNA end more closely, so the J call is doubtful. The CDR3 has 13 residues. Germline assignment: CDR1 SEHNR and CDR2 FQNEAQ (reference sequence). CDR3 sequence: CASSDTESYEQYF. CDR3 sequence (DNA): TGTGCCAGCAGCGATACAGAGTCCTACGAGCAGTACTTC.

The chain carries TRBV19 and TRBJ1-2; D call uncertain. CDR3 length: 13 residues. CDR1 and CDR2 from the germline V gene are LNHDA and SQIVND (reference sequence). Trimming took off 7 bases at V and 7 bases at J, with 16 bases between the two ends. The CDR3 nucleotides read TGTGCCAGTACCCCGAGCTCGGCGAGTGGCTACACCTTC. This gives the protein CASTPSSASGYTF.